Each of the 27 T cell receptor beta chains below was sequenced from the same sample in a study of blood T cell repertoires in COVID-19. Sequencing was performed with immunoSEQ multiplex PCR; in TCRdb, only in-frame clones are kept and a portion is missing. Among 350,000 to 450,000 clones, 80% to 95% were seen once, and the ten largest hold about 0.9%. The sequencing sample was made of PBMCs or T cells enriched from blood (not recorded which). Receptors were obtained from a woman aged 35 to 49 who had been exposed to COVID-19.

The rearrangement links TRBV5-1 to TRBJ2-3, with D perhaps matching TRBD2 (5 bases). This CDR3 comprises 13 residues. With 0 bases removed from V and 5 bases from J, the gap between germline ends came to 7 bases. Germline V gene data show CDR1 as SGHRS and CDR2 as YFSETQ. The CDR3 protein is CASSLASGDTQYF. Written as DNA, the CDR3 is TGCGCCAGCAGCTTGGCCAGCGGAGATACGCAGTATTTT.

This sequence joins TRBV10-3 and TRBJ2-1, with D possibly being TRBD2 (6 bases). V was shortened by 3 bases and J by 4 bases, with 13 bases between the two germline ends. The CDR3 length is 15 residues. Per the germline V gene, CDR1 is ENHRY and CDR2 is SYGVKD. CDR3 sequence: CAISDGLAPYNEQFF. Here the CDR3 DNA reads TGTGCCATCAGTGATGGGCTAGCGCCGTACAATGAGCAGTTCTTC.

The chain joins TRBV4-1 to TRBJ1-2; tentative D call: TRBD1 (6 bases). This CDR3 comprises 14 residues. The V end was cut by 1 base, the J end by 8 bases, with 14 bases between. The germline V gene has CDR1 MGHRA and CDR2 YSYEKL. The CDR3: CASSQVTGTDGYTF. The CDR3 nucleotides read TGCGCCAGCAGCCAAGTAACAGGGACGGACGGCTACACCTTC.

The chain recombines TRBV29-1 with TRBJ1-1; maybe TRBD1 (5 bases). The V gene's germline CDR1 is SQVTM and CDR2 ANQGSEA. Trimming cost V 4 bases and J 11 bases, with 14 bases left between them. CDR3 size: 11 residues. The CDR3 bases are TGCAGCGTTGCCGTCCAGGGCAAGGCTTTCTTT. Its protein is CSVAVQGKAFF.

CDR3 sequence reads: CAWSRWQNTEAFF. The CDR3 DNA reads TGTGCCTGGAGTCGTTGGCAGAACACTGAAGCTTTCTTT. This chain connects TRBV30 to TRBJ1-1; D is uncertain. Germline loops: CDR1 GTSNPN, CDR2 SVGIG (reference sequence). CDR3 length: 13 amino acids. With 2 bases removed from V and 1 base from J, the gap between germline ends came to 8 bases.

V is TRBV7-6 and J is TRBJ2-7; D not certain. Germline CDR1 SGHVS, CDR2 FNYEAQ. The CDR3 has 15 residues. V dropped 1 base and J dropped 0 bases, with 10 bases sitting between them. CDR3 sequence (DNA): TGTGCCAGCAGCTTAGAACAGTTCAGCTCCTACGAGCAGTACTTC. Translation gives CASSLEQFSSYEQYF. Complete variable domain (other parts from reference TRBV7-6 and TRBJ2-7): GAGVSQSPRYKVTKRGQDVALRCDPISGHVSLYWYRQALGQGPEFLTYFNYEAQQDKSGLPNDRFSAERPEGSISTLTIQRTEQRDSAMYRCASSLEQFSSYEQYFGPGTRLTVT.

The rearrangement links TRBV7-2 to TRBJ2-1, with 16 bases identical to TRBD2. The germline V gene has CDR1 SGHTA and CDR2 FQGNSA. V shed 10 bases, J shed 9 bases, and the junction held 9 bases outside the gene matches. The CDR3 is made up of 15 amino acids. The CDR3 DNA sequence: TGTGCCATCTCTACGGGACTAGCGGGGGGGCCTGAGCAGTTCTTC. Translating gives CAISTGLAGGPEQFF.

The V gene is TRBV9, the J gene TRBJ1-2; D is perhaps TRBD1 (6 bases). Trimming removed 3 bases from V and 5 bases from J, with 14 bases in between. This CDR3 has 14 residues. Per germline, CDR1 SGDLS and CDR2 YYNGEE. CDR3 DNA: TGTGCCAGCAGCGATGGGACAATCGGGTATGGCTACACCTTC. Translated: CASSDGTIGYGYTF.

The gene calls are TRBV5-6 and TRBJ2-5, with D uncertain. The CDR3 totals 14 residues. Between the trimmed V and J ends, which lost 4 bases and 3 bases, there was a span of 13 bases. The germline gives CDR1 SGHDT, CDR2 YYEEEE. The CDR3 nucleotides are TGTGCCAGCAGCCGCATAGGTACAGAAGAGACCCAGTACTTC. Its translation: CASSRIGTEETQYF.

The gene calls are TRBV7-2 and TRBJ1-5; tentative D call: TRBD1 (5 bases). The ends were cut back, 1 base at V and 2 bases at J, with 18 bases in the middle. The CDR3 is 18 amino acids. Per the germline V gene, CDR1 is SGHTA and CDR2 is FQGNSA. The CDR3 DNA reads TGTGCCAGCAGCTTAGGGTCGGCCGCGGGGGAACGCAATCAGCCCCAGCATTTT. It encodes CASSLGSAAGERNQPQHF.

This clone showed up just a few times. The chain couples TRBV10-1 to TRBJ2-7; 7 bases align to TRBD1. Germline CDR1 is WNHNN and CDR2 is SYGVQD (reference sequence). The CDR3 length is 16 residues. V shed 6 bases and J 2 bases; nucleotides not matched to a gene: 13. CDR3 amino acids: CASSILRGQLPYEQYF. The CDR3 DNA follows: TGCGCCAGCAGCATACTTAGGGGGCAGCTACCCTACGAGCAGTACTTC.

The chain uses TRBV11-1 and TRBJ1-1; TRBD1 aligns across 8 bases. Germline CDR1 reads SGHAT; CDR2 reads FQDESV (reference sequence). This CDR3 spans 16 amino acids. V lost 2 bases to trimming and J lost 0 bases; unmatched junction nucleotides: 5. The CDR3 DNA follows: TGTGCCAGCAGCTTACGAGCAGGGGGCCTGAACACTGAAGCTTTCTTT. Translating it yields CASSLRAGGLNTEAFF.

The chain uses TRBV7-6 and TRBJ1-4; perhaps TRBD1 as D (6 bases). This CDR3 contains 15 residues. Germline V gene sequence: CDR1 SGHVS, CDR2 FNYEAQ. Trimming shortened V by 4 bases and J by 8 bases, and 17 bases separated the two germline ends. The CDR3 loop reads CASSSRSGGGEKLFF. For the CDR3, the DNA is TGTGCCAGCAGCTCTCGCTCGGGGGGCGGCGAAAAACTGTTTTTT.

The V gene is TRBV4-1, the J gene TRBJ1-2; D is uncertain. Deletions cut 2 bases from V and 4 bases from J, with 17 bases between. The CDR3 is 16 residues long. CDR1 is MGHRA, CDR2 YSYEKL, per germline. The CDR3 region has the DNA TGCGCCAGCAGCCAAATGACCCTCGGGAACTCCTATGGCTACACCTTC. Amino acids: CASSQMTLGNSYGYTF.

The chain combines TRBV14 with TRBJ2-1, with D tentatively TRBD2 (6 bases). The V gene's germline CDR1 is SGHDN and CDR2 FVKESK. This CDR3 spans 14 amino acids. The V gene lost 5 bases and the J gene lost 8 bases, with 16 bases spanning the gap. The CDR3 sequence: CASSKRTIWDEQFF. The CDR3 nucleotides read TGTGCCAGCAGCAAGAGGACTATCTGGGATGAGCAGTTCTTC.

The chain recombines TRBV2 with TRBJ2-1, with TRBD1 matching 7 bases. V trimming: 8 bases; J trimming: 0 bases; junction bases outside the gene matches: 7. The CDR3 is made up of 15 amino acids. Germline-derived CDR1 and CDR2 are SNHLY and FYNNEI. The CDR3 loop reads CASPSRGSSYNEQFF. The CDR3 nucleotides are TGTGCCAGCCCGTCCAGGGGGAGCTCCTACAATGAGCAGTTCTTC.

This chain uses TRBV7-8 with TRBJ2-6; the D is unclear. The V gene's germline CDR1 is SGHVS and CDR2 FQNEAQ. This CDR3 comprises 15 residues. V was cut by 8 bases and J by 1 base, with 12 bases left in between. The CDR3, as DNA: TGTGCCAGCGCACCGACGGAGTCTGGGGCCAACGTCCTGACTTTC. As protein: CASAPTESGANVLTF.

With respect to this clone: This specimen includes other DNA sequences encoding the same CDR3. The chain has TRBV5-1 and TRBJ1-4; maybe TRBD1 (5 bases). CDR1 and CDR2 from the germline V gene are SGHRS and YFSETQ. The CDR3 runs 14 residues. The V end was cut by 5 bases, the J end by 0 bases, with 8 bases between. This CDR3 is CASSPTATNEKLFF. The CDR3 DNA is TGCGCCAGCAGTCCGACAGCAACTAATGAAAAACTGTTTTTT.

This sequence joins TRBV19 and TRBJ1-2; D is ambiguous. V lost 0 bases to trimming and J lost 8 bases, with 10 bases between them. The CDR3 length is 13 residues. Per germline, CDR1 LNHDA and CDR2 SQIVND (reference sequence). DNA for the CDR3: TGTGCCAGTAGTATAGAAAAACAGCTCGGCTACACCTTC. This codes for CASSIEKQLGYTF.

The rearrangement uses TRBV2 and TRBJ1-3, with TRBD1 matching 8 bases. In germline, CDR1 is SNHLY, CDR2 FYNNEI. The CDR3 is 18 amino acids. The V gene end was trimmed by 2 bases and the J gene end by 0 bases; junction bases not matched to a gene: 9. The CDR3 protein is CASSERDRLPHSGNTIYF. The DNA for the CDR3 is TGTGCCAGCAGTGAAAGGGACAGGTTGCCTCACTCTGGAAACACCATATATTTT. The variable domain in full, completed from reference TRBV2 and TRBJ1-3, reads EPEVTQTPSHQVTQMGQEVILRCVPISNHLYFYWYRQILGQKVEFLVSFYNNEISEKSEIFDDQFSVERPDGSNFTLKIRSTKLEDSAMYFCASSERDRLPHSGNTIYFGEGSWLTVV.

This rearrangement joins TRBV24-1 to TRBJ1-2; the D is unclear. This CDR3 has 12 residues. Germline V lookup: CDR1 KGHDR, CDR2 SFDVKD. V was cut by 11 bases and J by 2 bases, with 11 bases left in between. CDR3 nucleotide sequence: TGTGCCATCCTAGATAGGAACTATGGCTACACCTTC. Translating it yields CAILDRNYGYTF.

The rearrangement links TRBV5-6 to TRBJ2-3; perhaps TRBD1 as D (6 bases). CDR1 and CDR2 (germline): SGHDT, YYEEEE. V was trimmed by 6 bases and J by 3 bases, leaving 17 bases between them. This CDR3 region has 15 residues. CDR3 nucleotide sequence: TGTGCCAGCACCACAGACACAGGGTCGACAGATACGCAGTATTTT. It specifies CASTTDTGSTDTQYF. Using reference TRBV5-6 and TRBJ2-3 for the parts outside the CDR3, the full variable domain is DAGVTQSPTHLIKTRGQQVTLRCSPKSGHDTVSWYQQALGQGPQFIFQYYEEEERQRGNFPDRFSGHQFPNYSSELNVNALLLGDSALYLCASTTDTGSTDTQYFGPGTRLTVL.

Regarding this clone: This specimen includes other DNA sequences encoding the same CDR3. The V gene is TRBV7-9, the J gene TRBJ1-2; 9 bases fit TRBD1. Per the germline V gene, CDR1 is SEHNR and CDR2 is FQNEAQ (reference sequence). The CDR3 loop spans 14 amino acids. With V trimmed by 3 bases and J by 4 bases, 3 bases remained unmatched. The CDR3 is CASSLGQGAYGYTF. CDR3 nucleotides: TGTGCCAGCAGCTTGGGACAGGGTGCCTATGGCTACACCTTC.

This chain links TRBV28 with TRBJ1-3; TRBD1 agrees at 7 bases. With 7 bases clipped from V and 4 bases from J, the junction kept 7 bases outside the gene matches. The CDR3 runs 14 residues. Germline V CDR1 and CDR2: MDHEN, SYDVKM. CDR3 sequence (DNA): TGTGCCAGCACCGAACAGGGGATCGGAAACACCATATATTTT. This gives the protein CASTEQGIGNTIYF.

The CDR3 sequence is CASSSTGGGEKLFF. CDR3 nucleotide sequence: TGTGCCAGCAGCTCGACAGGGGGGGGTGAAAAACTGTTTTTT. The rearrangement uses TRBV5-4 and TRBJ1-4; 9 positions match TRBD1. Germline values: CDR1 SGHNT, CDR2 YYREEE (reference sequence). The V segment lost 3 bases and the J segment 7 bases; nucleotides outside the gene matches: 4. The CDR3 spans 14 residues.

This clone is a singleton in its sample. The chain has TRBV4-3 and TRBJ1-1, with D perhaps TRBD1 (5 bases). The germline CDR1 and CDR2 sequences are LGHNA and YSLEER. The V end lost 1 base, the J end lost 6 bases, and 21 bases lay between the germline ends. This CDR3 contains 17 residues. The CDR3 bases are TGCGCCAGCAGCCAAGGCACCAGGGTAGGGCAATTTTCTGAAGCTTTCTTT. Protein: CASSQGTRVGQFSEAFF.

The V and J genes are TRBV2 and TRBJ2-1, with 7 bases aligning to TRBD2. There are 14 residues in the CDR3. The V gene end was trimmed by 7 bases and the J gene end by 1 base; junction bases not matched to a gene: 4. The germline V gene encodes CDR1 SNHLY and CDR2 FYNNEI. The CDR3 sequence is CASTLAPSYNEQFF. The DNA of the CDR3 is TGTGCCAGCACACTAGCGCCGTCCTACAATGAGCAGTTCTTC.